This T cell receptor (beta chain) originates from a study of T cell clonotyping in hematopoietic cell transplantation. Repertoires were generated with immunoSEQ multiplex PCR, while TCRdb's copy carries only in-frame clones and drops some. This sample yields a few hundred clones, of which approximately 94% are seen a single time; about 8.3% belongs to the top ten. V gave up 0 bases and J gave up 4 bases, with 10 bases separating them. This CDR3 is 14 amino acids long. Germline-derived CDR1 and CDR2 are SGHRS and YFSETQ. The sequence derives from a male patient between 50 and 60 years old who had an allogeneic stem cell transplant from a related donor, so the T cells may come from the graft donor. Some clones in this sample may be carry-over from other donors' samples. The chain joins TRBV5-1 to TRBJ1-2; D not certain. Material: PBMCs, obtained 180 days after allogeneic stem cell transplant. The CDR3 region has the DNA TGCGCCAGCAGCTTGGATCCCAGGATCTATGGCTACACCTTC. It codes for CASSLDPRIYGYTF.